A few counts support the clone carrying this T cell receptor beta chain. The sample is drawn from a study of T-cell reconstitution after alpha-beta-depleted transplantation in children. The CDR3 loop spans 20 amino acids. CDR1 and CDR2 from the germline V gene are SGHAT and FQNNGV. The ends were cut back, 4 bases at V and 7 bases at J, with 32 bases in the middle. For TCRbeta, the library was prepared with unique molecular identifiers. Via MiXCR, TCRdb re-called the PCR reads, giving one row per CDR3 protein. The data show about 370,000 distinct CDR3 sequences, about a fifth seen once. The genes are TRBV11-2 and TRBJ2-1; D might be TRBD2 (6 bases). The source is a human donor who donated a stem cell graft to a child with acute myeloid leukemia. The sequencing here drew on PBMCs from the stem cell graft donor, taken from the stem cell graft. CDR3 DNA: TGTGCCAGCAGCTCACTACCTAAACATTTAGCGGCGGACCTTTTAAATGAGCAGTTCTTC. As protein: CASSSLPKHLAADLLNEQFF.